This TCR beta chain was obtained from a study of CD4+ T cells in melanoma. This clone came up once. Its antigen is not known. V was cut by 4 bases and J by 5 bases, with 15 bases left in between. Germline loops: CDR1 SGDLS, CDR2 YYNGEE. The CDR3 spans 15 residues. The study, taken as a whole, reports: A reported correlation linked neoantigen-specific CD4+ T cells to CD8+, macrophage and B cell function. Reportedly, melanoma neoantigen-specific CD4+ T cells showed varied differentiation states.

Repertoires were generated with immunoSEQ multiplex PCR, while TCRdb's copy carries only in-frame clones and drops some. The sample yields about 140,000 clones, 92% seen once. This chain uses TRBV9 with TRBJ2-2, with D perhaps given as TRBD1 or TRBD2 (5 bases each). The source of this sequence is a human donor with melanoma. In DNA form, the CDR3 reads TGTGCCAGCAGCCCCCGGGGCATGGAGACCGGGGAGCTGTTTTTT. Translated, it gives CASSPRGMETGELFF.